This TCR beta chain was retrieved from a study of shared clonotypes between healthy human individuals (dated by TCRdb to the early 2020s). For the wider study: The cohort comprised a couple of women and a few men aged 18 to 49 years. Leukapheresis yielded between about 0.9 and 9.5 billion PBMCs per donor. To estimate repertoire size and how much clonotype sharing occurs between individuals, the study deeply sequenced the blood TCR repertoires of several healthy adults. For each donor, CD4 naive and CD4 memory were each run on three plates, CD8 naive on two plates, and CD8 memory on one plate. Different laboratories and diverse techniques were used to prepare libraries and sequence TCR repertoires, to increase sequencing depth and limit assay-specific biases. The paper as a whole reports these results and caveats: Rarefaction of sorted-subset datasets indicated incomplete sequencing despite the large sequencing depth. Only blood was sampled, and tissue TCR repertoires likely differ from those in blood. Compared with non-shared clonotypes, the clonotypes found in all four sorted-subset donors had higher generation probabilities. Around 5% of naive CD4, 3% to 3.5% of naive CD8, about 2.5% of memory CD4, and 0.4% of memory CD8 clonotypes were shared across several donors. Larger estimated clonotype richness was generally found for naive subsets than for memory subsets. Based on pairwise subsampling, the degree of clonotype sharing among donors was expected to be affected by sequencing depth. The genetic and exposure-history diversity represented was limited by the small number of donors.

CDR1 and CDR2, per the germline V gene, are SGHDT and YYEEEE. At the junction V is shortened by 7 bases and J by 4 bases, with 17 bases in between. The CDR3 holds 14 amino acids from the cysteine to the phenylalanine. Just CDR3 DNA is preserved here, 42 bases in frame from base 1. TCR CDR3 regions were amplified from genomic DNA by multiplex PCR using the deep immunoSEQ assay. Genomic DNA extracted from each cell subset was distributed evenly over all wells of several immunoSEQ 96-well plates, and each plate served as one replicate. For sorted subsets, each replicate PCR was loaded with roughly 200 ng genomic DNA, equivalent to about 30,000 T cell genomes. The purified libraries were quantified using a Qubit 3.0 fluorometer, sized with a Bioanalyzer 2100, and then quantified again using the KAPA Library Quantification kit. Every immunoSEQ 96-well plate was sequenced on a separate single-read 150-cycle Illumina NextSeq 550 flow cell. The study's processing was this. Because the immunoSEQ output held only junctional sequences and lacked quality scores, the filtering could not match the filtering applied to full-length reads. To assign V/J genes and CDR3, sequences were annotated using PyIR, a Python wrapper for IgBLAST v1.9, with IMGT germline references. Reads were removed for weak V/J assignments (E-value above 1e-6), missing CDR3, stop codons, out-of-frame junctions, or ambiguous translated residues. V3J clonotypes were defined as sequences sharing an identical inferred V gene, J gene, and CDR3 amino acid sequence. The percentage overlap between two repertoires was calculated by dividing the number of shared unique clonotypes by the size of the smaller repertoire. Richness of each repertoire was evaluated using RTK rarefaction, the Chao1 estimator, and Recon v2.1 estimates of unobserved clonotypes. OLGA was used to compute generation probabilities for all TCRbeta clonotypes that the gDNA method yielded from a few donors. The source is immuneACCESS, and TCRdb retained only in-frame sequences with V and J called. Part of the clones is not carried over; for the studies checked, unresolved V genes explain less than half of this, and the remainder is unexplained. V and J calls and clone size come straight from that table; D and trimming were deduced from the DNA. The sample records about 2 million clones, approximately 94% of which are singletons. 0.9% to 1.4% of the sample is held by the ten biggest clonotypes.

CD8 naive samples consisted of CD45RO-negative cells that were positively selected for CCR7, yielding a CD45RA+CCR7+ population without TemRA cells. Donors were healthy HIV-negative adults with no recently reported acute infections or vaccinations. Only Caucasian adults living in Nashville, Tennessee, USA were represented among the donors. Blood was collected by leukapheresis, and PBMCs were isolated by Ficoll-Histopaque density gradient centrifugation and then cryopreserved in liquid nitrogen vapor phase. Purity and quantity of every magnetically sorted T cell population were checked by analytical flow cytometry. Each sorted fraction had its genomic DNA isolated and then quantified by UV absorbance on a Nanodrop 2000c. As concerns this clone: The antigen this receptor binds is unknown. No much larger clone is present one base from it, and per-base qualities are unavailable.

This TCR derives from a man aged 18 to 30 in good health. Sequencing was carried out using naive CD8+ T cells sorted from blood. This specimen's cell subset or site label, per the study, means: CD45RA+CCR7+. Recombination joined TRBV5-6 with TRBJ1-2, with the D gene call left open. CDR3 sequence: CASSNAVGSYGYTF. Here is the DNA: TGTGCCAGCTCGAATGCGGTTGGGAGCTATGGCTACACCTTC.